The 13 T cell receptor beta chains given below trace back to one sample, sequenced in a study of shared clonotypes between healthy human individuals. Profiled with immunoSEQ multiplex PCR; TCRdb holds only in-frame clones, not every one. Among a few hundred thousand clones, around 97% were seen once, and the ten largest hold roughly 0.055%. Sequencing used naive CD4+ T cells sorted from blood. The subset: CD45RA+ positively selected. The receptors were sampled from a woman in her twenties or thirties in good health.

V gene TRBV6-1 combines with J gene TRBJ1-1; 8 bases match TRBD1. The V gene end was trimmed by 6 bases and the J gene end by 5 bases; junction bases not matched to a gene: 11. In germline, CDR1 is MNHNS, CDR2 SASEGT. The CDR3 extends over 15 amino acids. The CDR3 protein is CASRRNGQGTTEAFF. CDR3 nucleotide sequence: TGTGCCAGCAGGAGAAACGGACAGGGAACGACTGAAGCTTTCTTT.

The chain links TRBV11-2 to TRBJ1-5, with 7 nucleotides matching TRBD1. J lost 4 bases, V lost 2 bases, and 8 bases had no gene match. This CDR3 has 16 residues. Germline CDR1 SGHAT, CDR2 FQNNGV. The CDR3 region has the DNA TGTGCCAGCAGCTTAACGACAGGGAATAGTAATCAGCCCCAGCATTTT. This encodes CASSLTTGNSNQPQHF.

The sample holds one count of this clone. The chain links TRBV5-1 to TRBJ2-7; 11 bases line up with TRBD1. CDR3 size: 14 residues. The germline V gene has CDR1 SGHRS and CDR2 YFSETQ. J lost 7 bases, V lost 3 bases, and 6 bases had no gene match. The CDR3 nucleotides are TGCGCCAGCAGCTCTGGACAGGGGGCGTGGGAGCAGTACTTC. Protein product: CASSSGQGAWEQYF. Variable domain in full (rest from reference TRBV5-1 and TRBJ2-7): KAGVTQTPRYLIKTRGQQVTLSCSPISGHRSVSWYQQTPGQGLQFLFEYFSETQRNKGNFPGRFSGRQFSNSRSEMNVSTLELGDSALYLCASSSGQGAWEQYFGPGTRLTVT.

The chain joins TRBV10-3 to TRBJ2-5; no reliable D call. Trimming removed 0 bases at V and 4 bases at J, with 12 bases between. The CDR3 has 15 amino acids. Germline CDR1 and CDR2: ENHRY and SYGVKD. The CDR3 nucleotides are TGTGCCATCAGTGAGTCTGTCTTCCAGCCAGAGACCCAGTACTTC. Translation: CAISESVFQPETQYF.

The rearrangement joins TRBV4-1 to TRBJ2-7, with TRBD1 identical over 7 bases. The germline CDR1 and CDR2 sequences are MGHRA and YSYEKL. The CDR3 length is 16 residues. The V and J ends lost 1 base and 2 bases, in that order; junction bases with no gene match: 8. DNA of the CDR3: TGCGCCAGCAGCCAAGTACGGCGGACAGGCACCTACGAGCAGTACTTC. Residues: CASSQVRRTGTYEQYF.

The rearrangement links TRBV19 to TRBJ2-2; TRBD2 might be the D (5 bases). Trimming removed 5 bases at V and 7 bases at J, with 11 bases between. The CDR3 loop spans 13 amino acids. Germline CDR1 is LNHDA and CDR2 is SQIVND (reference sequence). This CDR3 reads CASSGSGLGELFF. Written as DNA, the CDR3 is TGTGCCAGTAGTGGAAGCGGTCTCGGGGAGCTGTTTTTT.

The genes are TRBV9 and TRBJ1-2; possible D gene TRBD1, 6 bases. The CDR3 loop spans 13 amino acids. Trimming shortened V by 3 bases and J by 8 bases, and 14 bases separated the two germline ends. From germline, CDR1 is SGDLS and CDR2 YYNGEE. CDR3 in DNA: TGTGCCAGCAGCGCAACAGGGTCGGCCGGCTACACCTTC. Translating it yields CASSATGSAGYTF.

The chain is built from TRBV28 and TRBJ1-4; D ambiguous. The CDR3 runs 14 residues. The germline gives CDR1 MDHEN, CDR2 SYDVKM. Trimming removed 6 bases from V and 8 bases from J, with 16 bases in between. CDR3: CASSRSLYKEKLFF. For the CDR3, the DNA is TGTGCCAGCAGCAGGTCCCTCTACAAGGAAAAACTGTTTTTT.

The chain recombines TRBV14 with TRBJ2-5; D uncertain. CDR3 length equals 13 residues. Per germline, CDR1 SGHDN and CDR2 FVKESK. V gave up 4 bases and J gave up 4 bases, with 10 bases separating them. The DNA of the CDR3 is TGTGCCAGCAGCCTCTGGCAGATAGAGACCCAGTACTTC. Translating it yields CASSLWQIETQYF.

For this clone: This sample also contains other DNA sequences that code for the same CDR3. The gene calls are TRBV27 and TRBJ1-1; D is perhaps TRBD1 (6 bases). Trimming shortened V by 5 bases and J by 4 bases, and 11 bases separated the two germline ends. CDR1 is MNHEY and CDR2 is SMNVEV in the germline V gene (reference sequence). The CDR3 is 13 amino acids. The CDR3 sequence is CASSPTGSTEAFF. The CDR3, as DNA: TGTGCCAGCAGTCCTACAGGGTCCACTGAAGCTTTCTTT.

This chain joins TRBV7-3 and TRBJ2-2; the D gene is possibly TRBD2 (5 bases). Trimming shortened V by 5 bases and J by 2 bases, and 9 bases separated the two germline ends. The CDR3 is 14 amino acids. Germline V lookup: CDR1 SGHTA, CDR2 FQGTGA. DNA for the CDR3: TGTGCCAGCAGCCCACTAGGCAACACCGGGGAGCTGTTTTTT. Translation gives CASSPLGNTGELFF.

The chain is built from TRBV29-1 and TRBJ1-4, with D possibly matching TRBD1 (5 bases). Per the germline V gene, CDR1 is SQVTM and CDR2 is ANQGSEA. The CDR3 is made up of 14 amino acids. Trimming stripped 7 bases from V and 4 bases from J, with 16 bases between. The CDR3 DNA is TGCAGCGCCCACAAAGGGGAGGATAATGAAAAACTGTTTTTT. It is translated as CSAHKGEDNEKLFF.

The sample holds one count of this clone. The chain links TRBV28 to TRBJ2-3; D gene uncertain. Trimming removed 6 bases from V and 14 bases from J, with 15 bases in between. This CDR3 is built from 11 residues. Germline V gene lookup returns CDR1 MDHEN and CDR2 SYDVKM. The CDR3 sequence is CASSTPTALYF. Here the CDR3 DNA reads TGTGCCAGCAGCACCCCCACGGCTCTGTATTTT.